This T cell receptor (beta chain) was captured in a study of blood T cells in healthy people across ages. Trimming shortened V by 5 bases and J by 5 bases, and 16 bases separated the two germline ends. The CDR3 spans 15 residues. Germline V gene sequence: CDR1 SGHAT, CDR2 FQDESV (reference sequence). In the case of this clonotype: The antigen remains undetermined.

Study results and limitations: Diversity estimates from one million T cells were considered underestimates. Since the PBMCs were unsorted, naive and antigen-experienced cells could not be conclusively compared.

For the second PCR, which ran for about 7 to 11 cycles, a sample-barcoded 5' primer and a J-beta primer mix were used. From the 5' RACE reads, TCRdb called clonotypes with MiXCR, one entry per CDR3 protein. The data hold 780,000 or so distinct CDR3 sequences, with 25% observed a single time. The same specimen was also included in a second study, on T cells of mothers and their children. That paper states: Sequencing got over 8.5 million TCR beta CDR3 reads from each mother and some 3 million from each child.

Material: blood. The sequence derives from a boy younger than 18 in good health. This chain uses TRBV11-1 with TRBJ2-4, with D unclear. This CDR3 reads CASSPGSSEENIQYF. CDR3 DNA: TGTGCCAGCAGCCCCGGGTCCTCCGAAGAAAACATTCAGTACTTC.